This note documents a single TCR beta chain sequence. Antigen specificity is unknown. This entry belongs to a study of T cell repertoires in cytomegalovirus infection. Overall study: Epitope selection comprised recently identified HLA-C-restricted CMV epitopes and well-studied HLA-B-restricted CMV epitopes. Shared public TCR beta signatures pointed to both CMV infection and a matching HLA type. Study results and limitations: The ex vivo response was dominated by HLA-C-restricted CMV-specific TCR beta clonotypes.

TCRdb fed the reads into MiXCR, producing one record per CDR3 protein. The sample lists under 450,000 distinct CDR3 sequences; roughly 36% were seen once. The sequenced sample was cultured PBMCs, obtained from culture after CMV antigen stimulation. This receptor was obtained from a human donor in good health (CMV status not recorded). Some clones in this sample may be carry-over from other donors' samples.

CDR3 coding DNA: TGCAGCGTCGACATAGCGGGAATTTACAATGAGCAGTTCTTC. This sequence encodes CSVDIAGIYNEQFF. The chain has TRBV29-1 and TRBJ2-1; 8 bases line up with TRBD2. CDR3 length: 14 amino acids. Trimming took 6 bases from V and 4 from J; bases not matched to a gene: 8. Germline assignment: CDR1 SQVTM and CDR2 ANQGSEA.